This TCR beta chain was found in a study of cytomegalovirus exposure and HLA in healthy donors (TCRdb year 2017). Notes on the research overall: The 666 repertoires of the first cohort and the 95 to 150 validation repertoires were produced on the same platform, according to a later analysis. The study was designed to test whether signatures of past pathogen exposure could be identified by cataloging public T cell receptors. A separate validation cohort of roughly 110 different subjects was used in addition to the roughly 700-subject first cohort. High-throughput TCR immunosequencing, statistical association of individual TCRs with disease status, and machine learning were combined to predict cytomegalovirus infection status.

About this clone: Its antigen has not been determined. Base quality data are lacking; no much larger clone is found one base away.

From the cysteine up to the phenylalanine, the CDR3 has a length of 14 residues. The only DNA kept is the CDR3, 42 bases in frame from the first base. The V and J ends are trimmed by 5 bases and 2 bases, leaving 13 bases between them. Reading the germline V gene gives CDR1 SGHVT and CDR2 SQSDAQ. Libraries came from the immunoSEQ multiplex PCR assay. Turning to the authors' computational methods: A statistical classification framework was built for diagnosing cytomegalovirus status from the catalog of TCR beta chain sequences. Here the immuneACCESS table is served through TCRdb, limited to in-frame sequences with V and J called. Missing clones are a known gap in these copies; in checked studies unresolved V genes cover under half, and the rest lacks a known reason. Clone size and the V and J calls come from that table; the DNA yielded D and trimming. In this sample the table shows roughly 150,000 clones, around nine tenths of which occur a single time. The ten largest clones capture 3.3% of the sample.

The donors were included in the validation cohort of around 120 subjects, a group kept apart from the approximately 700-subject first cohort. Beyond this particular receptor, the publication reports: A few of the identified cytomegalovirus-associated TCR beta chains were confirmed in vitro to be specific for cytomegalovirus antigens. The authors suggested that the approach could potentially be generalized to other disease states and immunological phenotypes. The classifier was reported to diagnose cytomegalovirus status with high specificity and sensitivity in both the original and validation cohorts. A later analysis lacked HLA typing for the validation cohort, so it scored co-occurrence in that cohort across all 120 or so repertoires. In the study, 150 to 200 TCR beta chains were listed as associated with cytomegalovirus. While some public TCRs were present in many individuals, most TCR sequences turned up only very rarely across donors. Subsequent analysis determined that TCRs grouped into clusters in the first cohort also showed a tendency toward co-occurrence across the roughly 110 validation repertoires, and 85% to 95% of cluster scores exceeded 0.

The clonotype comes from a woman between 18 and 30 years old in good health and CMV-seropositive. The rearrangement combines TRBV7-4 with TRBJ2-7, with the D segment identity uncertain. Sequenced sample: PBMCs. The CDR3 region has the sequence CASSRSATAYEQYF. The bases are TGTGCCAGCAGCCGGAGCGCGACGGCCTACGAGCAGTACTTC.